This passage covers 25 T cell receptor beta chains from one sample sequenced in a study of T cells after yellow fever vaccination. TCRdb reanalysed the 5' RACE reads using MiXCR and keeps one entry per CDR3 protein. The table has 350,000 to 550,000 distinct CDR3 sequences, roughly a sixth seen once. Specimen: PBMCs, collected before the yellow fever booster vaccination. These receptors all stem from a man aged 18 to 30 who received the YFV17D yellow fever vaccine.

Only a few counts were recorded for this clonotype. This chain connects TRBV7-9 to TRBJ2-5; 8 positions agree with TRBD1. The CDR3 is 17 residues long. The V gene end was trimmed by 4 bases and the J gene end by 5 bases; junction bases not matched to a gene: 15. The germline V gene has CDR1 SEHNR and CDR2 FQNEAQ (reference sequence). CDR3 region: CASSSALRDRLRETQYF. In nucleotides, the CDR3 is TGTGCCAGCAGCTCGGCCCTCCGGGACAGGCTGAGGGAGACCCAGTACTTC.

The chain employs TRBV29-1 and TRBJ1-1; 8 nucleotides agree with TRBD1. The CDR3 is 15 residues long. J gave up 4 bases and V 7 bases, and 14 bases lay outside the gene matches. The germline V gene encodes CDR1 SQVTM and CDR2 ANQGSEA. CDR3 protein: CSGQGQDVGVTEAFF. DNA for the CDR3: TGCAGCGGACAGGGACAGGATGTGGGTGTCACTGAAGCTTTCTTT.

This clonotype has a single count. This rearrangement joins TRBV5-1 to TRBJ2-6; perhaps TRBD2 as D (6 bases). V was shortened by 0 bases and J by 4 bases, with 11 bases between the two germline ends. Germline CDR1 is SGHRS and CDR2 is YFSETQ. This CDR3 has 16 amino acids. CDR3 region: CASSLGTTGGANVLTF. CDR3 nucleotide sequence: TGCGCCAGCAGCTTGGGGACTACGGGAGGGGCCAACGTCCTGACTTTC.

The CDR3 sequence: CASTDRYQPQHF. The CDR3 DNA is TGTGCCAGCACCGACAGATATCAGCCCCAGCATTTT. This chain links TRBV6-6 with TRBJ1-5, with D perhaps TRBD1 (5 bases). The germline gives CDR1 MNHNY, CDR2 SVGAGI (reference sequence). This CDR3 has 12 residues. V was trimmed by 7 bases and J by 5 bases, leaving 9 bases between them.

This clonotype was detected only a few times. V is TRBV5-6 and J is TRBJ2-4, with D perhaps given as TRBD1 or TRBD2 (5 bases each). Trimming left V 0 bases short and J 12 bases short, with 16 bases between. The V gene's germline CDR1 is SGHDT and CDR2 YYEEEE. This CDR3 region has 14 residues. The CDR3 loop is CASSLGRAGRPQYF. The CDR3 DNA reads as TGTGCCAGCAGCTTGGGGAGAGCAGGGAGACCTCAGTACTTC.

This clonotype came up a few times. The chain recombines TRBV12-3 or TRBV12-4 with TRBJ1-1, with a tentative D call TRBD1 (5 bases). The V end lost 6 bases, the J end lost 0 bases, and 17 bases lay between the germline ends. The CDR3 length is 16 residues. In nucleotides, the CDR3 is TGTGCCAGCAGCCCAAGGTGGGGCACCCTGAACACTGAAGCTTTCTTT. As protein: CASSPRWGTLNTEAFF.

J is TRBJ2-3 and V is TRBV12-3 or TRBV12-4, with 8 bases fitting TRBD2. This CDR3 is built from 14 residues. Trimming removed 10 bases from V and 2 bases from J; junction bases left unmatched: 8. DNA of the CDR3: TGTGCCACCATAAGCGGGAGAATCACAGATACGCAGTATTTT. It encodes CATISGRITDTQYF.

This clonotype has only a few counts. The chain uses TRBV5-1 and TRBJ1-1, with 7 bases identical to TRBD1. The V segment lost 4 bases and the J segment 5 bases; nucleotides outside the gene matches: 8. CDR3 length equals 14 residues. Germline V gene data show CDR1 as SGHRS and CDR2 as YFSETQ. The CDR3 sequence is CASSIDREGTEAFF. CDR3 coding DNA: TGCGCCAGCAGCATCGACAGGGAAGGGACTGAAGCTTTCTTT. Full variable domain (remainder filled in from reference TRBV5-1 and TRBJ1-1): KAGVTQTPRYLIKTRGQQVTLSCSPISGHRSVSWYQQTPGQGLQFLFEYFSETQRNKGNFPGRFSGRQFSNSRSEMNVSTLELGDSALYLCASSIDREGTEAFFGQGTRLTVV.

This clonotype was detected a few times. The gene calls are TRBV7-9 and TRBJ1-1; tentative D call: TRBD1 (6 bases). The CDR3 loop spans 14 amino acids. The germline gives CDR1 SEHNR, CDR2 FQNEAQ (reference sequence). Trimming pared 6 bases from V and 4 bases from J, leaving 15 bases between. CDR3: CASRQGGGGTEAFF. CDR3 nucleotides: TGTGCCAGCAGGCAAGGGGGAGGGGGCACTGAAGCTTTCTTT. The variable domain in full, completed from reference TRBV7-9 and TRBJ1-1, reads DTGVSQNPRHKITKRGQNVTFRCDPISEHNRLYWYRQTLGQGPEFLTYFQNEAQLEKSRLLSDRFSAERPKGSFSTLEIQRTEQGDSAMYLCASRQGGGGTEAFFGQGTRLTVV.

In this sample, this clonotype turned up a few times. The CDR3 region has the DNA TGCGCCAGCAGCCCGACAGGGCGGACCGAAGGTGTTCCAGATACGCAGTATTTT. Its protein is CASSPTGRTEGVPDTQYF. V and J are TRBV5-1 and TRBJ2-3, with 7 bases identical to TRBD1. CDR1 is SGHRS, CDR2 YFSETQ, per germline. The CDR3 is made up of 18 amino acids. Trimming took 4 bases from V and 4 from J; bases not matched to a gene: 18.

The table lists this clonotype with a few counts. The rearrangement uses TRBV5-1 and TRBJ1-1; unclear D gene. Germline V gives CDR1 SGHRS, CDR2 YFSETQ. Trimming took off 0 bases at V and 4 bases at J, with 10 bases between the two ends. This CDR3 has 14 residues. CDR3 amino acids: CASSLGPVGTEAFF. The DNA of the CDR3 is TGCGCCAGCAGCTTGGGACCGGTCGGCACTGAAGCTTTCTTT.

This chain links TRBV7-9 with TRBJ1-2, with 11 bases matching TRBD1. This CDR3 region has 14 residues. After removal of 7 bases from V and 8 bases from J, the junction contained 9 bases not matched to a gene. CDR1 SEHNR and CDR2 FQNEAQ come from the germline V gene (reference sequence). CDR3 DNA: TGTGCCAGCAAAAGGACAGGGGGCATAGGAGGCTACACCTTC. Amino acid sequence: CASKRTGGIGGYTF. The whole variable domain, remainder taken from reference TRBV7-9 and TRBJ1-2, is DTGVSQNPRHKITKRGQNVTFRCDPISEHNRLYWYRQTLGQGPEFLTYFQNEAQLEKSRLLSDRFSAERPKGSFSTLEIQRTEQGDSAMYLCASKRTGGIGGYTFGSGTRLTVV.

Only a few counts were recorded for this clonotype. The rearrangement joins TRBV20-1 to TRBJ2-7; a weak D match, TRBD1 (5 bases). The length of the CDR3 is 13 residues. Germline CDR1 DFQATT, CDR2 SNEGSKA (reference sequence). Trimming took 0 bases from V and 9 from J, leaving 15 bases between them. The CDR3 nucleotides read TGCAGTGCTAGAGAGGGGCAGGTTCGCGGGCAGTACTTC. It specifies CSAREGQVRGQYF.

This sequence joins TRBV7-3 and TRBJ2-1, with 11 bases matching TRBD1. Unmatched junction bases numbered 7, after V lost 3 bases and J lost 9 bases. The length of the CDR3 is 15 residues. Germline CDR1 reads SGHTA; CDR2 reads FQGTGA. CDR3 in DNA: TGTGCCAGCAGCTTGCGGGGACAGGGGGGCGGTGAGCAGTTCTTC. Translating gives CASSLRGQGGGEQFF.

This clonotype was observed a few times. The chain has TRBV10-3 and TRBJ1-2, with 7 bases matching TRBD1. The CDR3 totals 13 residues. Germline V gene lookup returns CDR1 ENHRY and CDR2 SYGVKD. After removal of 7 bases from V and 6 bases from J, the junction contained 8 bases not matched to a gene. This CDR3 is CAINTGEMDGYTF. CDR3 DNA sequence: TGTGCCATCAATACAGGGGAAATGGATGGCTACACCTTC.

This clonotype has at least ten counts. This sequence joins TRBV24-1 and TRBJ2-1; tentative D call: TRBD1 (7 bases). Germline CDR1 and CDR2: KGHDR and SFDVKD. CDR3 length: 14 amino acids. The V end was cut by 5 bases, the J end by 8 bases, with 15 bases between. CDR3 sequence reads: CATSGQGGRYEQFF. CDR3 coding DNA: TGTGCCACCAGTGGGCAGGGGGGCCGGTATGAGCAGTTCTTC.

V gene TRBV6-6 combines with J gene TRBJ2-7; D is undetermined. CDR3 length equals 11 residues. Between the trimmed V and J ends, which lost 4 bases and 7 bases, there was a span of 8 bases. Germline V gene lookup returns CDR1 MNHNY and CDR2 SVGAGI (reference sequence). CDR3 sequence: CASSSLGEQYF. CDR3 sequence (DNA): TGTGCCAGCAGTTCGCTCGGGGAGCAGTACTTC.

This clonotype has a handful of counts. The chain joins TRBV5-6 to TRBJ1-1; D is unclear. The V gene lost 5 bases and the J gene lost 0 bases, with 8 bases spanning the gap. The germline V gene has CDR1 SGHDT and CDR2 YYEEEE. The CDR3 is made up of 13 amino acids. In DNA, the CDR3 is TGTGCCAGCAGGGGCCAGGTGAACACTGAAGCTTTCTTT. Translating it yields CASRGQVNTEAFF.

The V call is TRBV6-6, the J call TRBJ2-5; unclear D gene. Germline loops: CDR1 MNHNY, CDR2 SVGAGI (reference sequence). This CDR3 spans 14 amino acids. Trimming took 4 bases from V and 6 from J, leaving 15 bases between them. The CDR3 DNA reads TGTGCCAGCAGTTTTCCCACGAACGGAAAGACCCAGTACTTC. Amino acid sequence: CASSFPTNGKTQYF.

This chain uses TRBV24-1 with TRBJ2-1; D might be TRBD1 (6 bases). The CDR3 is 18 amino acids. V lost 3 bases to trimming and J lost 3 bases, with 20 bases between them. Germline CDR1 is KGHDR and CDR2 is SFDVKD. The CDR3 loop reads CATSDPTGKGILYNEQFF. The CDR3 bases are TGTGCCACCAGTGATCCTACAGGGAAGGGAATCCTCTACAATGAGCAGTTCTTC.

This clonotype was counted between two and nine times. The genes are TRBV7-2 and TRBJ2-3; D call uncertain. Trimming removed 0 bases from V and 2 bases from J, with 15 bases in between. Germline V gene data show CDR1 as SGHTA and CDR2 as FQGNSA. The CDR3 runs to 17 residues. CDR3 sequence: CASSLAAPGRSTDTQYF. CDR3 DNA sequence: TGTGCCAGCAGCTTAGCTGCGCCCGGGCGTTCCACAGATACGCAGTATTTT.

The chain has TRBV10-3 and TRBJ2-7, with 10 nucleotides matching TRBD1. The CDR3 has 16 residues. Per germline, CDR1 ENHRY and CDR2 SYGVKD. Losses at the gene ends were 2 bases for V and 4 bases for J; bases not matched to a gene: 8. The CDR3 loop reads CAISEMHGTGVYEQYF. CDR3 nucleotide sequence: TGTGCCATCAGTGAGATGCACGGGACAGGGGTTTACGAGCAGTACTTC.

V and J are TRBV9 and TRBJ2-7; 13 bases match TRBD2. This CDR3 has 16 amino acids. Germline trimming cut 3 bases from V and 5 bases from J; bases unmatched to any gene: 8. Germline V gene lookup returns CDR1 SGDLS and CDR2 YYNGEE. The CDR3 is CASSAELAGGRNEQYF. The CDR3 nucleotides are TGTGCCAGCAGCGCAGAACTAGCGGGAGGGCGGAACGAGCAGTACTTC.

The table lists this clonotype with a few counts. This rearrangement joins TRBV20-1 to TRBJ2-3; D remains unclear. V shed 3 bases and J shed 6 bases, with 19 bases lying between them. The CDR3 length is 15 residues. Germline CDR1 reads DFQATT; CDR2 reads SNEGSKA (reference sequence). The CDR3 coding sequence is TGCAGTGCTAGGGTGGCTTCCCGTAGGATGGATACGCAGTATTTT. Residues: CSARVASRRMDTQYF.

The chain is built from TRBV29-1 and TRBJ2-7; D is perhaps TRBD1 (6 bases). The CDR3 runs to 13 residues. Germline CDR1 is SQVTM and CDR2 is ANQGSEA. V was clipped by 5 bases and J by 2 bases, with 13 bases between them. The CDR3 coding sequence is TGCAGCGTTCGAGGTCGACAGGCCTACGAGCAGTACTTC. Translated: CSVRGRQAYEQYF.